These 29 T cell receptor beta chains originate from one sample sequenced in a study of cytomegalovirus exposure and HLA in healthy donors. The study ran its PCR with 60 Vbeta and 13 Jbeta primers. Profiling relied on immunoSEQ multiplex PCR, and the TCRdb table lists in-frame clones only, not all of them. This repertoire shows around 280,000 clones, around 90% found once; its top ten account for approximately 2%. Input material: PBMCs. Source of these receptors: a woman in her late teens or twenties in good health and CMV-seronegative.

The chain joins TRBV7-3 to TRBJ2-1; D not certain. The CDR3 is 15 amino acids. Trimming stripped 5 bases from V and 1 base from J, with 12 bases between. CDR1 and CDR2 (germline): SGHTA, FQGTGA. CDR3 nucleotide sequence: TGTGCCAGCAGCCCAACAGTGCCATCCTACAATGAGCAGTTCTTC. Translated: CASSPTVPSYNEQFF.

The chain joins TRBV6-1 to TRBJ1-4; D unresolved. This CDR3 has 14 residues. Germline CDR1 reads MNHNS; CDR2 reads SASEGT. The V gene lost 6 bases and the J gene lost 7 bases, with 15 bases spanning the gap. The CDR3 DNA reads TGTGCCAGCAGGGAGGGATCCACCGGTGAAAAACTGTTTTTT. Translation gives CASREGSTGEKLFF.

The chain recombines TRBV6-5 with TRBJ2-7, with TRBD2 matching over 11 bases. The CDR3 has 15 amino acids. V was clipped by 6 bases and J by 2 bases; unmatched bases: 6. Germline values: CDR1 MNHEY, CDR2 SVGAGI. The CDR3 is CASSPGTSGTYEQYF. CDR3 bases: TGTGCCAGCAGCCCCGGGACTAGCGGTACCTACGAGCAGTACTTC.

The V and J genes are TRBV11-2 and TRBJ1-1, with 7 positions matching TRBD1. The V segment lost 3 bases and the J segment 4 bases; nucleotides outside the gene matches: 2. This CDR3 spans 13 amino acids. Looked up from germline, CDR1 is SGHAT and CDR2 is FQNNGV. This chain's CDR3 is CASSLQGGTEAFF. The CDR3 nucleotides are TGTGCCAGCAGCTTGCAGGGGGGCACTGAAGCTTTCTTT.

This chain uses TRBV15 with TRBJ1-1, with D possibly matching TRBD1 (5 bases). This CDR3 region has 13 residues. The V gene's germline CDR1 is LNHNV and CDR2 YYDKDF (reference sequence). V gave up 6 bases and J gave up 0 bases, with 8 bases separating them. The CDR3 spells CATRTDLNTEAFF. The CDR3 bases are TGTGCCACCAGGACAGATTTGAACACTGAAGCTTTCTTT.

A single count supports this clone. This CDR3 is also generated by other DNA sequences in the sample. The V and J genes are TRBV5-1 and TRBJ1-2, with 8 positions matching TRBD1. J was trimmed by 5 bases and V by 3 bases; bases with no gene match: 18. Germline V lookup: CDR1 SGHRS, CDR2 YFSETQ. The length of the CDR3 is 18 residues. CDR3 in amino acids: CASSSTGGQGGFLYGYTF. Written as DNA, the CDR3 is TGCGCCAGCAGCTCGACGGGAGGACAGGGAGGATTTTTGTATGGCTACACCTTC.

This clone is a singleton in its sample. The genes are TRBV11-2 and TRBJ2-7; D may be TRBD2 (6 bases). Per the germline V gene, CDR1 is SGHAT and CDR2 is FQNNGV. V lost 5 bases to trimming and J lost 1 base, with 15 bases between them. The CDR3 has 15 residues. CDR3 DNA: TGTGCCAGCAGCCATACGGACTATCTTTCCTACGAGCAGTACTTC. Translated, it gives CASSHTDYLSYEQYF.

In the case of this clone: At the DNA level, this CDR3 is encoded by other sequences in the same sample as well. The chain has TRBV27 and TRBJ2-1; tentatively, D is TRBD2 (6 bases). The germline V gene encodes CDR1 MNHEY and CDR2 SMNVEV (reference sequence). The CDR3 contains 15 residues. The germline V and J ends were trimmed by 5 bases and 0 bases, with 11 bases remaining between them. Here the CDR3 DNA reads TGTGCCAGCAGTACCCTAGCGAGCTCCTACAATGAGCAGTTCTTC. It codes for CASSTLASSYNEQFF.

The genes are TRBV5-6 and TRBJ2-1; D gene unclear. CDR3 size: 13 residues. Germline V gene sequence: CDR1 SGHDT, CDR2 YYEEEE. Deletions cut 3 bases from V and 3 bases from J, with 7 bases between. CDR3 sequence reads: CASSSGHYNEQFF. As DNA, the CDR3 is TGTGCCAGCAGCTCCGGTCACTACAATGAGCAGTTCTTC.

This rearrangement joins TRBV9 to TRBJ2-3; D call uncertain. CDR1 and CDR2 (germline): SGDLS, YYNGEE. Trimming pared 2 bases from V and 5 bases from J, leaving 9 bases between. The CDR3 contains 13 residues. CDR3 DNA: TGTGCCAGCAGCGTGTCGTCGGTAGATACGCAGTATTTT. Amino acid sequence: CASSVSSVDTQYF.

The chain is built from TRBV5-1 and TRBJ1-1; TRBD1 matches 7 bases. The V segment lost 4 bases and the J segment 1 base; nucleotides outside the gene matches: 4. Per germline, CDR1 SGHRS and CDR2 YFSETQ. The CDR3 extends over 14 amino acids. CDR3 sequence: CASSPDRWNTEAFF. In DNA form, the CDR3 reads TGCGCCAGCAGCCCGGACAGGTGGAACACTGAAGCTTTCTTT.

The chain combines TRBV5-6 with TRBJ1-2, with D unresolved. Trimming shortened V by 5 bases and J by 9 bases, and 17 bases separated the two germline ends. There are 13 residues in the CDR3. The germline CDR1 and CDR2 sequences are SGHDT and YYEEEE. This CDR3 is CASREAGMMRYTF. In DNA, the CDR3 is TGTGCCAGCAGGGAGGCGGGGATGATGCGCTACACCTTC.

This rearrangement joins TRBV12-5 to TRBJ2-2, with TRBD1 identical over 7 bases. Germline V gene sequence: CDR1 LGHNT, CDR2 FRNRAP. Germline trimming cut 8 bases from V and 2 bases from J; bases unmatched to any gene: 5. The CDR3 extends over 14 amino acids. The CDR3 reads CASTKGGNTGELFF. The CDR3 nucleotides read TGTGCTAGTACTAAAGGGGGCAACACCGGGGAGCTGTTTTTT.

The rearrangement uses TRBV6-5 and TRBJ2-4, with a tentative D call TRBD2 (5 bases). The CDR3 sequence is 12 residues long. The germline V and J ends were trimmed by 9 bases and 4 bases, with 10 bases remaining between them. CDR1 is MNHEY, CDR2 SVGAGI, per germline. The CDR3 sequence is CASSSQKNIQYF. The CDR3 DNA reads TGTGCCAGTTCTAGCCAAAAAAACATTCAGTACTTC.

The gene calls are TRBV9 and TRBJ2-7, with D possibly TRBD2 on 5 matching bases. The V and J ends lost 0 bases and 6 bases respectively, with 16 bases between them. The germline CDR1 and CDR2 sequences are SGDLS and YYNGEE. The CDR3 consists of 15 residues. The CDR3 spells CASSVGATSGSEQYF. CDR3 DNA: TGTGCCAGCAGCGTAGGGGCCACTTCGGGAAGCGAGCAGTACTTC.

On this clone: Germline is not matched at one junction end, which may reflect a read error. The chain recombines TRBV6-1 with TRBJ1-3; perhaps TRBD1 as D (6 bases). Per the germline V gene, CDR1 is MNHNS and CDR2 is SASEGT. CDR3 size: 15 residues. CDR3: CAGRTTGTSGNTIYF. The CDR3 DNA is TGTGCCGGCAGGACTACAGGGACCTCTGGAAACACCATATATTTT.

The chain employs TRBV10-3 and TRBJ2-1; D perhaps matches TRBD2 (7 bases). CDR3 size: 12 residues. CDR1 is ENHRY, CDR2 SYGVKD, per germline. V lost 10 bases to trimming and J lost 4 bases, with 11 bases between them. The DNA for the CDR3 is TGTGCCAGCGGGGGCCAGTACAATGAGCAGTTCTTC. It specifies CASGGQYNEQFF.

The chain combines TRBV23-1 with TRBJ1-4; D is undetermined. TRBV23-1 is an ORF; its function is uncertain. The CDR3 has 14 amino acids. The ends were cut back, 4 bases at V and 9 bases at J, with 15 bases in the middle. The CDR3 reads CASSLRFLAQKLFF. The CDR3 region has the DNA TGCGCCAGCAGTCTTAGGTTTCTAGCACAAAAACTGTTTTTT.

The chain recombines TRBV27 with TRBJ2-4; 14 bases map to TRBD2. The germline gives CDR1 MNHEY, CDR2 SMNVEV (reference sequence). This CDR3 spans 20 amino acids. V was clipped by 5 bases and J by 1 base; unmatched bases: 13. CDR3 bases: TGTGCCAGCAGTGACGTCGGACTAGCGGGGGGCTTGGTGGCCAAAAACATTCAGTACTTC. This encodes CASSDVGLAGGLVAKNIQYF.

With respect to this clone: One end of the junction is discordant with germline, which a read error may explain. V and J are TRBV7-7 and TRBJ2-5, with a possible D match to TRBD1 (6 bases). The CDR3 is 13 residues long. Germline loops: CDR1 SSHAT, CDR2 FNYEAQ (reference sequence). The CDR3 here is CASSQDSRETQYF. The CDR3 nucleotides read TGTGCTAGCAGCCAGGACAGTCGGGAGACCCAGTACTTC.

This clone was seen only once. V gene TRBV6-5 combines with J gene TRBJ1-2, with 9 bases that match TRBD1. J lost 2 bases, V lost 4 bases, and 8 bases had no gene match. The germline gives CDR1 MNHEY, CDR2 SVGAGI. This CDR3 is built from 16 residues. The CDR3: CASSSNRQGVNYGYTF. The DNA of the CDR3 is TGTGCCAGCAGTTCTAATCGACAGGGGGTGAACTATGGCTACACCTTC.

The rearrangement links TRBV7-9 to TRBJ2-7, with D uncertain. The CDR3 loop spans 11 amino acids. Trimming stripped 5 bases from V and 6 bases from J, with 8 bases between. Germline lookup yields CDR1 SEHNR and CDR2 FQNEAQ (reference sequence). As DNA, the CDR3 is TGTGCCAGCAGCCTTAGGAGCGAGCAGTACTTC. It specifies CASSLRSEQYF.

CDR3 amino acids: CASSFEGEETQYF. CDR3 nucleotides: TGCGCCAGCAGCTTCGAGGGGGAAGAGACCCAGTACTTC. This chain uses TRBV5-1 with TRBJ2-5, with D possibly matching TRBD1 (6 bases). Between the trimmed V and J ends, which lost 2 bases and 3 bases, there was a span of 8 bases. Germline CDR1 SGHRS, CDR2 YFSETQ. CDR3 size: 13 residues.

V gene TRBV9 combines with J gene TRBJ1-1; D may be TRBD1 (6 bases). The CDR3 length is 13 residues. The germline gives CDR1 SGDLS, CDR2 YYNGEE. Trimming left V 1 base short and J 5 bases short, with 9 bases between. The CDR3 is CASSVSRGTEAFF. The DNA for the CDR3 is TGTGCCAGCAGCGTAAGCAGGGGTACTGAAGCTTTCTTT.

Turning to this clone: One junction end does not reproduce the germline sequence, and a read error may be involved. This sample also contains other DNA sequences that code for the same CDR3. The gene calls are TRBV27 and TRBJ1-6; D gene ambiguous. Germline CDR1 and CDR2: MNHEY and SMNVEV (reference sequence). The CDR3 totals 15 residues. Here the CDR3 reads CASSFISSYNSPLHF. DNA of the CDR3: TGTGCCAGCAGTTTCATTAGCTCCTATAATTCCCCCCTCCACTTT.

This chain uses TRBV11-1 with TRBJ2-5, with D maybe TRBD2 (6 bases). The germline gives CDR1 SGHAT, CDR2 FQDESV (reference sequence). The CDR3 contains 16 residues. The V gene lost 1 base and the J gene lost 3 bases, with 15 bases spanning the gap. The chain's CDR3 is CASSLDISGGKETQYF. The CDR3 DNA sequence: TGTGCCAGCAGCTTAGATATCTCTGGCGGGAAAGAGACCCAGTACTTC. Full variable domain (missing parts from reference TRBV11-1 and TRBJ2-5): EAEVAQSPRYKITEKSQAVAFWCDPISGHATLYWYRQILGQGPELLVQFQDESVVDDSQLPKDRFSAERLKGVDSTLKIQPAELGDSAMYLCASSLDISGGKETQYFGPGTRLLVL.

The chain carries TRBV15 and TRBJ1-1; D is ambiguous. V lost 0 bases to trimming and J lost 1 base, with 12 bases between them. CDR1 LNHNV and CDR2 YYDKDF come from the germline V gene (reference sequence). CDR3 length: 16 residues. The CDR3 DNA reads TGTGCCACCAGCAGAGACCCGCCCCCGGGGAACACTGAAGCTTTCTTT. This codes for CATSRDPPPGNTEAFF.

This chain uses TRBV9 with TRBJ1-1; 7 bases are shared with TRBD1. From germline, CDR1 is SGDLS and CDR2 YYNGEE. The CDR3 is 14 residues long. The ends lost 2 bases at V and 5 bases at J; junction bases unmatched: 6. Here the CDR3 DNA reads TGTGCCAGCAGCGTCTGGGACAGAGCTACTGAAGCTTTCTTT. Its protein product is CASSVWDRATEAFF.

The chain employs TRBV2 and TRBJ2-7, with TRBD1 identical over 9 bases. Germline CDR1 and CDR2: SNHLY and FYNNEI. V trimming: 7 bases; J trimming: 3 bases; junction bases outside the gene matches: 7. CDR3 length: 14 amino acids. The CDR3 region has the DNA TGTGCCAGCATAGCAGGACAGGGGAACTACGAGCAGTACTTC. As protein: CASIAGQGNYEQYF.